Shown below are 13 T cell receptor beta chains from a single sample sequenced in a study of cytotoxic CD8 clonotypes in ibrutinib-treated CLL. Using immunoSEQ multiplex PCR, the repertoire was profiled, and TCRdb retains in-frame clones only, with some absent. The table records fewer than 90,000 clones, 86% of them present only once. The sequencing here drew on PBMCs, taken before ibrutinib treatment. The receptors come from a human donor with chronic lymphocytic leukemia.

The gene calls are TRBV7-9 and TRBJ2-7, with D possibly matching TRBD1 (5 bases). Trimming stripped 1 base from V and 3 bases from J, with 22 bases between. CDR1 is SEHNR, CDR2 FQNEAQ, per germline (reference sequence). The CDR3 contains 18 residues. The CDR3 region has the DNA TGTGCCAGCAGCTTAGTATTGATGGATGGTGGTAGGGGCTACGAGCAGTACTTC. It yields the protein CASSLVLMDGGRGYEQYF.

The V and J genes are TRBV6-4 and TRBJ2-3, with TRBD1 matching over 7 bases. The CDR3 spans 14 residues. V shed 0 bases and J 5 bases; nucleotides not matched to a gene: 2. CDR1 is MRHNA and CDR2 is SNTAGT in the germline V gene. Here the CDR3 reads CASSDSTGQDTQYF. DNA for the CDR3: TGTGCCAGCAGTGACTCGACAGGGCAAGATACGCAGTATTTT.

J is TRBJ1-5 and V is TRBV28, with D uncertain. Germline V lookup: CDR1 MDHEN, CDR2 SYDVKM. The CDR3 is 13 amino acids. Trimming took off 3 bases at V and 5 bases at J, with 8 bases between the two ends. CDR3 sequence (DNA): TGTGCCAGCAGTTTTTTTCGGGATCAGCCCCAGCATTTT. Its protein product is CASSFFRDQPQHF.

V gene TRBV27 combines with J gene TRBJ2-7; 15 nucleotides line up with TRBD2. V dropped 6 bases and J dropped 2; count of bases not matched to a gene: 5. Germline V gene data show CDR1 as MNHEY and CDR2 as SMNVEV (reference sequence). This CDR3 comprises 16 residues. The CDR3 nucleotides are TGTGCCAGCAGGGGACTAGCGGGAGGTTTCCCCTACGAGCAGTACTTC. Its protein is CASRGLAGGFPYEQYF.

The J gene is TRBJ2-6, the V gene TRBV29-1, with D maybe TRBD2 (5 bases). CDR1 and CDR2 (germline): SQVTM, ANQGSEA. Trimming pared 4 bases from V and 0 bases from J, leaving 7 bases between. The CDR3 covers 14 residues. This CDR3 is CSVARGSGANVLTF. CDR3 DNA: TGCAGCGTTGCCCGGGGCTCTGGGGCCAACGTCCTGACTTTC.

The V call is TRBV19, the J call TRBJ2-7; 15 bases fit TRBD2. The V gene end was trimmed by 5 bases and the J gene end by 5 bases; junction bases not matched to a gene: 10. CDR3 length: 17 residues. In germline, CDR1 is LNHDA, CDR2 SQIVND (reference sequence). CDR3 nucleotide sequence: TGTGCCAGTAGTCCGAGGGGGACTAGCGGGAGGATCGACGAGCAGTACTTC. Translating it yields CASSPRGTSGRIDEQYF.

This clone was observed a handful of times. The chain couples TRBV5-4 to TRBJ2-1; 10 bases fit TRBD2. With V trimmed by 4 bases and J by 9 bases, 13 bases remained unmatched. The length of the CDR3 is 16 residues. Germline lookup yields CDR1 SGHNT and CDR2 YYREEE (reference sequence). The CDR3: CASSLLSVAGGSEQFF. For the CDR3, the DNA is TGTGCCAGCAGCCTCCTCTCTGTAGCGGGAGGTTCTGAGCAGTTCTTC.

The rearrangement links TRBV11-2 to TRBJ2-1; 12 bases are a match to TRBD2. V shed 3 bases, J shed 1 base, and the junction held 10 bases outside the gene matches. CDR1 and CDR2 (germline): SGHAT, FQNNGV. This CDR3 has 19 residues. CDR3 in DNA: TGTGCCAGCAGCTTGACTAGCGGGAGTGGTTTCTCTTCCTACAATGAGCAGTTCTTC. This translates into CASSLTSGSGFSSYNEQFF.

The V call is TRBV6-5, the J call TRBJ2-4, with D possibly matching TRBD1 (6 bases). The CDR3 runs 14 residues. Deletions cut 6 bases from V and 0 bases from J, with 9 bases between. The germline gives CDR1 MNHEY, CDR2 SVGAGI. The CDR3: CASRDSIAKNIQYF. DNA of the CDR3: TGTGCCAGCAGGGACAGTATAGCCAAAAACATTCAGTACTTC.

CDR3 in DNA: TGTGCCACGACTAGCGGGGACGAGCAGTACTTC. Its translation is CATTSGDEQYF. V and J are TRBV19 and TRBJ2-7; the match to TRBD2 covers 11 bases. The CDR3 runs 11 residues. V lost 10 bases, J lost 5 bases, and 1 base stayed unmatched. Germline V gene sequence: CDR1 LNHDA, CDR2 SQIVND (reference sequence).

This sequence joins TRBV18 and TRBJ2-6; D ambiguous. Germline V gene lookup returns CDR1 KGHSH and CDR2 LQKENI. Trimming cost V 1 base and J 5 bases, with 6 bases left between them. The CDR3 is made up of 14 amino acids. CDR3 sequence: CASSPLGWANVLTF. The CDR3 DNA reads TGTGCCAGCTCACCACTGGGCTGGGCCAACGTCCTGACTTTC.

The chain is built from TRBV27 and TRBJ1-2; unclear D gene. Trimming cost V 6 bases and J 5 bases, with 22 bases left between them. The CDR3 is 16 residues long. Germline CDR1 MNHEY, CDR2 SMNVEV (reference sequence). CDR3 sequence reads: CASSPGGERSLYGYTF. In DNA, the CDR3 is TGTGCCAGCAGCCCAGGTGGGGAACGATCTTTATATGGCTACACCTTC.

This clone was counted a few times. V is TRBV28 and J is TRBJ2-2; 10 bases are a match to TRBD2. The CDR3 extends over 18 amino acids. Germline V gene sequence: CDR1 MDHEN, CDR2 SYDVKM. Trimming took 1 base from V and 6 from J; bases not matched to a gene: 11. DNA of the CDR3: TGTGCCAGCAGTTTATTCAGGACTAGCGGCAATCGTGCCGGGGAGCTGTTTTTT. Translating gives CASSLFRTSGNRAGELFF.